This T cell receptor (beta chain) was recovered during a study of Ad26.COV2.S vaccination and SARS-CoV-2 variants. About the study: Into the muscle, Ad26.COV2.S was dosed once or twice, 56 days apart. Study conclusions and caveats: Substantial post-vaccination breadth of spike-specific CD8+ and CD4+ T cell responses was reported. Spike-specific TCR breadth in vaccine recipients exceeded that seen in placebo recipients.

Treatment of the sample: 15 to 20 received Ad26.COV2.S at low or high dose, single or two shots; about 5 received placebo; per-sample allocation not given. The study sampled participants on day 63 after the first vaccine or placebo injection. This vaccine is an Ad26 vector that expresses the Wuhan-strain SARS-CoV-2 spike. Comments on this clone: No antigen is known for it.

In germline, CDR1 is MDHEN, CDR2 SYDVKM. This CDR3 has 15 amino acids. The trim removed 6 bases at V and 6 bases at J, leaving 11 bases unmatched. The protocol was immunoSEQ multiplex PCR, while the TCRdb copy is restricted to in-frame clones and leaves out a portion. The profile covers almost 400,000 clones, with over 75% appearing a single time and over 1.5% taken by the ten largest. This sequence was found in a person aged 18 to 65 who received the Ad26.COV2.S COVID-19 vaccine or a placebo. The sample in question was peripheral blood, obtained in a trial of Ad26.COV2.S vaccine versus placebo. The chain couples TRBV28 to TRBJ1-1; TRBD1 agrees at 9 bases. In DNA form, the CDR3 reads TGTGCCAGCAGCCTGGGAACAGGGGGCGGCTCTGAAGCTTTCTTT. Its protein is CASSLGTGGGSEAFF.